This T cell receptor (beta chain) originates from a study of blood T cell repertoires in COVID-19. Study-wide context: PBMCs, B-cell-depleted T cells, or T cells provided the cDNA or gDNA that made up the material.

Methods used by the authors: The assay estimated nucleated cells by amplifying reference gene primers. Measured with immunoSEQ multiplex PCR; TCRdb has only the in-frame clones, and not every one. V and J calls plus clone size are reproduced from that table; the DNA served to infer D and trimming. The table records around 240,000 clones, about 90% of them present only once. Membership in each cohort depended on participant-reported clinical history. Sequenced input: PBMCs or T cells enriched from blood (not recorded which). The sequence was obtained from a human donor in a cohort exposed to, infected with or recovered from COVID-19 (not recorded which). The donor label of this sample is uncertain.

The CDR3 DNA reads as TGTGCCAGCAGCCAACCATCTAGCGGGAAGACCCAAGAGACCCAGTACTTC. As protein: CASSQPSSGKTQETQYF. The rearrangement joins TRBV3-1 (or the pseudogene TRBV3-2) to TRBJ2-5; 9 bases agree with TRBD2. The CDR3 covers 17 residues. CDR1 is LGHDT and CDR2 is YNNKEL in the germline V gene (reference sequence). J lost 1 base, V lost 2 bases, and 8 bases had no gene match.